This TCR beta chain was observed in a study of blood T cell repertoires in COVID-19. V gave up 5 bases and J gave up 5 bases, with 16 bases separating them. CDR1 and CDR2 (germline): ENHRY, SYGVKD. This CDR3 comprises 16 residues. This clone was seen only a few times. Repertoires were generated with immunoSEQ multiplex PCR, while TCRdb's copy carries only in-frame clones and drops some. Seen here are hundreds of thousands of clones, just under 90% observed once, and the top ten hold less than 3.5%. This TCR was sampled from a woman in her forties or fifties who had been exposed to COVID-19. The V call is TRBV10-3, the J call TRBJ1-6, with unresolved D. The source material was PBMCs or T cells enriched from blood (not recorded which). The CDR3 nucleotides are TGTGCCATCAGTCCATCTACTGCAGGAAATAATTCACCCCTCCACTTT. Its protein is CAISPSTAGNNSPLHF.